This T cell receptor (beta chain) derives from a study of T cells after posttransplantation cyclophosphamide. Method: immunoSEQ multiplex PCR; TCRdb's copy keeps in-frame clones and lacks some. Captured here are 41,000 or so clones, none seen once; the top ten comprise around 5.9%. Points from the study as a whole: Recipient CMV seropositivity and CMV reactivation strongly tracked TRB clonality.

This clone was found a few times. Its cognate antigen is unknown. The related graft donor's blood sample was taken on the day of bone marrow donation. The V end was cut by 7 bases, the J end by 12 bases, with 23 bases between. CDR3 size: 14 residues. Germline assignment: CDR1 SGHRS and CDR2 YFSETQ. The chain joins TRBV5-1 to TRBJ2-1, with D maybe TRBD1 (5 bases). The TCR was taken from a man aged 25-45 years in good health and a related stem cell transplant donor. Source material: PBMCs. The CDR3 here is CASQSPDSLSPQFF. CDR3 nucleotide sequence: TGCGCCAGCCAGTCCCCAGACAGCCTGAGTCCGCAGTTCTTC. Full variable domain (rest looked up from reference TRBV5-1 and TRBJ2-1): KAGVTQTPRYLIKTRGQQVTLSCSPISGHRSVSWYQQTPGQGLQFLFEYFSETQRNKGNFPGRFSGRQFSNSRSEMNVSTLELGDSALYLCASQSPDSLSPQFFGPGTRLTVL.